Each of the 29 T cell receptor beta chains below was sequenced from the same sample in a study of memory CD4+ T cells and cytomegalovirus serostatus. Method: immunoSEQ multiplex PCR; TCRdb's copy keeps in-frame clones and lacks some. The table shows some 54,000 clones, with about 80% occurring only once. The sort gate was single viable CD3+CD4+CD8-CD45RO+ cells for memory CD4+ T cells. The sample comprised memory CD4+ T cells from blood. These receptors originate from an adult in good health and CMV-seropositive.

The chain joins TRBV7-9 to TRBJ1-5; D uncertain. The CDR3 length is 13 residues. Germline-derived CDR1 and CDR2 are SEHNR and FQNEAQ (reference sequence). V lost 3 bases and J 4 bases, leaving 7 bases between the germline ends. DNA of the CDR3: TGTGCCAGCAGCTTGATGTCAAATCAGCCCCAGCATTTT. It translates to CASSLMSNQPQHF.

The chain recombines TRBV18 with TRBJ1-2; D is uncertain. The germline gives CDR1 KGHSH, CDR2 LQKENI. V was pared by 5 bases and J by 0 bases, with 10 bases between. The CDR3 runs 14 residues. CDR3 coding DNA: TGTGCCAGCTCATCGACGGACGCTAACTATGGCTACACCTTC. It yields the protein CASSSTDANYGYTF.

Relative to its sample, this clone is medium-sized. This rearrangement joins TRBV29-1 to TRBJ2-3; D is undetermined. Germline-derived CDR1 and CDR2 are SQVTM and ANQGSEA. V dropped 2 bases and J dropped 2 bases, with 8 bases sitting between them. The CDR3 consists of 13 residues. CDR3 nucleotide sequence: TGCAGCGTTGAAAAGGAGATCACAGATACGCAGTATTTT. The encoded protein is CSVEKEITDTQYF.

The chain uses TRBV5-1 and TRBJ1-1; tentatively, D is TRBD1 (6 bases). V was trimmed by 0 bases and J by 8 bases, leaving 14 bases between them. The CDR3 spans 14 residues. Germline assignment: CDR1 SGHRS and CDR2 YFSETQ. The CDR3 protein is CASSLAQGTGEAFF. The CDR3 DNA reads TGCGCCAGCAGCTTGGCCCAGGGGACCGGCGAAGCTTTCTTT.

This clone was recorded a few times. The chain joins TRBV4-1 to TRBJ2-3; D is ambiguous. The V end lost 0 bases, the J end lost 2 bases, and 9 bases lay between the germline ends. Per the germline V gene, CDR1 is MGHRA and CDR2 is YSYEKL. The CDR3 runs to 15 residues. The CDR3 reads CASSQDYIHTDTQYF. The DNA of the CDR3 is TGCGCCAGCAGCCAAGACTATATTCACACAGATACGCAGTATTTT.

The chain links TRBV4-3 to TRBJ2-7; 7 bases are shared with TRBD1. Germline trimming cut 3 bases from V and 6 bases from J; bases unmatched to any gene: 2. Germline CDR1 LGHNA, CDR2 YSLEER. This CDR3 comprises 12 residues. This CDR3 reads CASSQAGGEQYF. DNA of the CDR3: TGCGCCAGCAGCCAGGCAGGGGGCGAGCAGTACTTC.

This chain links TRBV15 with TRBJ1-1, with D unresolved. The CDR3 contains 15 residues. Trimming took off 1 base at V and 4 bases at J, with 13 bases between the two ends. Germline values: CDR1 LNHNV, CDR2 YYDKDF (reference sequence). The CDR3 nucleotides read TGTGCCACCAGCAGAGGGACCGGTGTGGCCACTGAAGCTTTCTTT. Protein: CATSRGTGVATEAFF.

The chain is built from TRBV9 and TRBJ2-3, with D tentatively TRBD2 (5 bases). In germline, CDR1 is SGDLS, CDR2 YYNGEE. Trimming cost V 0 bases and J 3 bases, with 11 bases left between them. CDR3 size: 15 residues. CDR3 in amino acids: CASSVESSVTDTQYF. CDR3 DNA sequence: TGTGCCAGCAGCGTAGAGAGTAGCGTTACAGATACGCAGTATTTT.

For the CDR3, the DNA is TGTGCCAGCAGCTTGGACCTGAGGCAAGAGACCCAGTACTTC. Translated: CASSLDLRQETQYF. V is TRBV7-9 and J is TRBJ2-5; D is unclear. Germline lookup yields CDR1 SEHNR and CDR2 FQNEAQ (reference sequence). CDR3 length: 14 residues. The V end was cut by 3 bases, the J end by 2 bases, with 10 bases between.

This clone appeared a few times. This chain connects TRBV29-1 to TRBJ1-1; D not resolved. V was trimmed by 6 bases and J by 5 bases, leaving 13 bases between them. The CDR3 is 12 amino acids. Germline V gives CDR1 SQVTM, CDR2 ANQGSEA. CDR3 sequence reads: CSVSLERTEAFF. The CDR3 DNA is TGCAGCGTCTCACTAGAAAGGACTGAAGCTTTCTTT.

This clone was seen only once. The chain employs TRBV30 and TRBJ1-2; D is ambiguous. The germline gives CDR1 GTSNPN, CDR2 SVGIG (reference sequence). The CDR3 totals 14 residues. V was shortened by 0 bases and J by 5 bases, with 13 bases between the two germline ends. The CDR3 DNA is TGTGCCTGGAGTGTAGATCGGAGATCTTATGGCTACACCTTC. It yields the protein CAWSVDRRSYGYTF.

This CDR3 reads CASSHGTRLYTDTQYF. In nucleotides, the CDR3 is TGCGCCAGCAGCCACGGGACAAGATTGTACACAGATACGCAGTATTTT. The chain couples TRBV5-1 to TRBJ2-3, with D maybe TRBD1 (6 bases). Germline-derived CDR1 and CDR2 are SGHRS and YFSETQ. V was shortened by 4 bases and J by 2 bases, with 17 bases between the two germline ends. This CDR3 is built from 16 residues.

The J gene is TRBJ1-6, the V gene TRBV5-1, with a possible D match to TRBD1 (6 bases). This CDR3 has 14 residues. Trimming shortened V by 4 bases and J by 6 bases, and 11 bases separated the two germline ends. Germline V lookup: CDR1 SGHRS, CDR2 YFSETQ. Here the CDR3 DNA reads TGCGCCAGCAGCCCATTGGGGGCTAATTCACCCCTCCACTTT. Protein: CASSPLGANSPLHF.

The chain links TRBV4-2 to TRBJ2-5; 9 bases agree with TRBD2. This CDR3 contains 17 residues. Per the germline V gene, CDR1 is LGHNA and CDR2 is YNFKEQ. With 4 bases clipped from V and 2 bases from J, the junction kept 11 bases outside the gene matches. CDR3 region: CASSLRGSGGPQETQYF. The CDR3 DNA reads TGTGCCAGCAGCCTGCGGGGTAGCGGGGGACCTCAAGAGACCCAGTACTTC.

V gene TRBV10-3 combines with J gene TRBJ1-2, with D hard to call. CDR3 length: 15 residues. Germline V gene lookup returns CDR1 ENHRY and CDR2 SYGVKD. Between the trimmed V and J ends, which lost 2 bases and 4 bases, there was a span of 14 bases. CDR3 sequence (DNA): TGTGCCATCAGTGAGGAGCTTACACCCGGCTATGGCTACACCTTC. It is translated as CAISEELTPGYGYTF.

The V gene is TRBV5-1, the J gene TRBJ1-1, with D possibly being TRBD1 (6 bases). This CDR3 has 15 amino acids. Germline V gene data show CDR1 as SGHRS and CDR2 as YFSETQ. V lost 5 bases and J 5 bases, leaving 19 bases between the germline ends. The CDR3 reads CASSWSGEGRTEAFF. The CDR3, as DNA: TGCGCCAGCAGTTGGTCAGGGGAGGGACGGACTGAAGCTTTCTTT.

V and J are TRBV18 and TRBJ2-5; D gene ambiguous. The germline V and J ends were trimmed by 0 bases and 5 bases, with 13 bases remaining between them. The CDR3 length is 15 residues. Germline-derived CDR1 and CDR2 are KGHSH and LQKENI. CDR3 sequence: CASSPPSASMETQYF. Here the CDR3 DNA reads TGTGCCAGCTCACCACCATCGGCCAGCATGGAGACCCAGTACTTC.

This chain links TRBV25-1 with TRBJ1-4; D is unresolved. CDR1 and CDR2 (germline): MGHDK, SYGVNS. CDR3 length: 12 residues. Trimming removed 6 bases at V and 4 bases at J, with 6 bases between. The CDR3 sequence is CASRWSNEKLFF. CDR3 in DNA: TGTGCCAGCAGATGGAGTAATGAAAAACTGTTTTTT.

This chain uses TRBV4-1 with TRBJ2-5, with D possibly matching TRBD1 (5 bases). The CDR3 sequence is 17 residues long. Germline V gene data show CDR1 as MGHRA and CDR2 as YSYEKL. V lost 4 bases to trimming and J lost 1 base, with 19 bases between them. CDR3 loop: CASSRMTDPFFQETQYF. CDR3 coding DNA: TGCGCCAGCAGCCGGATGACAGACCCCTTTTTCCAAGAGACCCAGTACTTC.

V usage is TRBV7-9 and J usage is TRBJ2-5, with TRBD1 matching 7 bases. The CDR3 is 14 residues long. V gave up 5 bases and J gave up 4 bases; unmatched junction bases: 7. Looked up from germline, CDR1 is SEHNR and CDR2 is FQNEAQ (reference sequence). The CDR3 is CASSRSQGRETQYF. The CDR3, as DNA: TGTGCCAGCAGCAGATCACAGGGGCGAGAGACCCAGTACTTC.

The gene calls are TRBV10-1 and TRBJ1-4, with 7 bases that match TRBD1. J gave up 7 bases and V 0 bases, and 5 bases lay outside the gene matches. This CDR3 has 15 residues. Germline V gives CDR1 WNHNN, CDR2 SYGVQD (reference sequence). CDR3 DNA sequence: TGCGCCAGCAGTGAGTCTGCACAGGGGTTTGAAAAACTGTTTTTT. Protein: CASSESAQGFEKLFF.

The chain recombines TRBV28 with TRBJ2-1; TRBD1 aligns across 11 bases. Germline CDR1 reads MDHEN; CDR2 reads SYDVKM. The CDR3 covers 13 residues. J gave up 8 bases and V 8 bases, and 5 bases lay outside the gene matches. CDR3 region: CASGDRGKDEQFF. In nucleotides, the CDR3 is TGTGCCAGCGGGGACAGGGGGAAGGATGAGCAGTTCTTC.

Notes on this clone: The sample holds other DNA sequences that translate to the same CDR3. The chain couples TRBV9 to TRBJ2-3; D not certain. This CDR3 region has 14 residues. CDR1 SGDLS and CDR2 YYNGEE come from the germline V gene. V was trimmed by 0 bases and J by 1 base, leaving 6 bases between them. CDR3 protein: CASSVGTGTDTQYF. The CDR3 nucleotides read TGTGCCAGCAGCGTAGGGACGGGCACAGATACGCAGTATTTT.

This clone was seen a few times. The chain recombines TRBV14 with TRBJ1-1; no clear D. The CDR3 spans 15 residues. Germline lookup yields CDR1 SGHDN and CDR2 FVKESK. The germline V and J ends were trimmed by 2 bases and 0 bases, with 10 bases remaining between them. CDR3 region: CASSQHLSMNTEAFF. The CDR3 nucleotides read TGTGCCAGCAGCCAACACCTCTCCATGAACACTGAAGCTTTCTTT.

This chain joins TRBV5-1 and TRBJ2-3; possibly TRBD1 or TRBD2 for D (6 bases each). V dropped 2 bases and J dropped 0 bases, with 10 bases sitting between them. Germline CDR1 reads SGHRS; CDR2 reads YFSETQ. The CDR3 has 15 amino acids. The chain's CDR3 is CASSFGGASTDTQYF. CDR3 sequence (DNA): TGCGCCAGCAGCTTCGGGGGCGCTAGCACAGATACGCAGTATTTT.

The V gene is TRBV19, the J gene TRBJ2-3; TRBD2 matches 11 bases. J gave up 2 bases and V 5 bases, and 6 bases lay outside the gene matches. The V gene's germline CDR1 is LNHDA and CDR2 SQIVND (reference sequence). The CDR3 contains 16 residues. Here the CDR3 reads CASSPGTSGYTDTQYF. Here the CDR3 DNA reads TGTGCCAGTAGTCCTGGGACTAGCGGTTACACAGATACGCAGTATTTT.

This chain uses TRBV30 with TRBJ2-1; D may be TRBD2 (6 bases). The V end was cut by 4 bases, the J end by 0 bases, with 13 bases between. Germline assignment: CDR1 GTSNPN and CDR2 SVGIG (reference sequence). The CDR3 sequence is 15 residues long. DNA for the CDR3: TGTGCCTGGAACTGGGGGGACTTCTCCTACAATGAGCAGTTCTTC. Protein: CAWNWGDFSYNEQFF.

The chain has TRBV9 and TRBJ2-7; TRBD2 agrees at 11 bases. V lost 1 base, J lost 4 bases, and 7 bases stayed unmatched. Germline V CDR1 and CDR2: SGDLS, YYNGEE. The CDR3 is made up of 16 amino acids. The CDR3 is CASSVSGTSGLYEQYF. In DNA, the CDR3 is TGTGCCAGCAGCGTAAGCGGGACTAGCGGCCTATACGAGCAGTACTTC.

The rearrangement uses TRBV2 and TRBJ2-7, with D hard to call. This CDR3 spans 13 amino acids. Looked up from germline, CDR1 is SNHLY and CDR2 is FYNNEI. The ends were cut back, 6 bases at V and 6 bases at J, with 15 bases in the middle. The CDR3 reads CASRGTSLREQYF. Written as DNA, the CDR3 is TGTGCCAGCAGGGGCACATCTCTTCGCGAGCAGTACTTC.